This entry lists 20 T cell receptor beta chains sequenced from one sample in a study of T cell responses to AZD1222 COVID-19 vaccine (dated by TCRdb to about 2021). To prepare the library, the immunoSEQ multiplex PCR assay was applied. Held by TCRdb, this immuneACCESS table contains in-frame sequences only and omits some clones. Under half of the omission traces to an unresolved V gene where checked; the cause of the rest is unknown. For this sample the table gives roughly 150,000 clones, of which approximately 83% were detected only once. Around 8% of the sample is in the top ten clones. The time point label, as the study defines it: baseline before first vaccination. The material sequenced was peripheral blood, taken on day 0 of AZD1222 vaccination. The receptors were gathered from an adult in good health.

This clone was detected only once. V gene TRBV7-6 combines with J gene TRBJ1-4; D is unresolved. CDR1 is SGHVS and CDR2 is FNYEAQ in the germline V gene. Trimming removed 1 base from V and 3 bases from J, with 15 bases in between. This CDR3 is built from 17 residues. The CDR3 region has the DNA TGTGCCAGCAGCTTAGGGGCCGGATCGGGAGCTAATGAAAAACTGTTTTTT. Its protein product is CASSLGAGSGANEKLFF.

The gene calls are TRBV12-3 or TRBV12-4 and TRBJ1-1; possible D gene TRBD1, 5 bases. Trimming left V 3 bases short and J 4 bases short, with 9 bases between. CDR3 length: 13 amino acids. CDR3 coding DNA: TGTGCCAGCAGTTTGGTTGGGACCACTGAAGCTTTCTTT. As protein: CASSLVGTTEAFF.

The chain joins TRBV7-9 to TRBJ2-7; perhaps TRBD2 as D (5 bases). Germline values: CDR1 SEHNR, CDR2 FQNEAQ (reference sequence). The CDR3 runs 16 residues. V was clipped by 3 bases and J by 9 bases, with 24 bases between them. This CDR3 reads CASSFRREGTLDVQYF. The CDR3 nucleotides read TGTGCCAGCAGCTTCCGGCGTGAGGGCACCTTGGACGTGCAGTACTTC.

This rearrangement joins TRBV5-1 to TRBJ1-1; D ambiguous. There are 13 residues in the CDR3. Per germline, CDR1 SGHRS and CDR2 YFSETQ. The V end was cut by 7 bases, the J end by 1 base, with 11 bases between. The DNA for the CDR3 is TGCGCCAGCGAGGCAGGCTCGAACACTGAAGCTTTCTTT. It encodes CASEAGSNTEAFF.

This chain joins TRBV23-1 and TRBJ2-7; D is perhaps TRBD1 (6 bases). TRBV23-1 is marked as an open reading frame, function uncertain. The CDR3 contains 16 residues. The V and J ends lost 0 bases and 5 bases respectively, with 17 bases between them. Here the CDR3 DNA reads TGCGCCAGCAGTCAATCGTGGACAGAGGACCTCAACGAGCAGTACTTC. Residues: CASSQSWTEDLNEQYF.

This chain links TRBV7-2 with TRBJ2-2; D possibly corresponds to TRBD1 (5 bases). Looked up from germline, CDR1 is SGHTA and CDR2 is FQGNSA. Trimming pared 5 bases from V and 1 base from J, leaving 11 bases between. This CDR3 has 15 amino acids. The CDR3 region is CASSLRVGNTGELFF. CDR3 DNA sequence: TGTGCCAGCAGCCTCAGGGTTGGGAACACCGGGGAGCTGTTTTTT. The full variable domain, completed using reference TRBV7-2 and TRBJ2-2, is GAGVSQSPSNKVTEKGKDVELRCDPISGHTALYWYRQSLGQGLEFLIYFQGNSAPDKSGLPSDRFSAERTGGSVSTLTIQRTQQEDSAVYLCASSLRVGNTGELFFGEGSRLTVL.

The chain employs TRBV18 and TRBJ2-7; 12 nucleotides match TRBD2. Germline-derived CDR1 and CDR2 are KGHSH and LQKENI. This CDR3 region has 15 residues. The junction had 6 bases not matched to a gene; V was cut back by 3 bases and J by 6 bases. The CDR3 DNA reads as TGTGCCAGCTCACCTGAGACTAGCGGGAGCGGCGAGCAGTACTTC. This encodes CASSPETSGSGEQYF.

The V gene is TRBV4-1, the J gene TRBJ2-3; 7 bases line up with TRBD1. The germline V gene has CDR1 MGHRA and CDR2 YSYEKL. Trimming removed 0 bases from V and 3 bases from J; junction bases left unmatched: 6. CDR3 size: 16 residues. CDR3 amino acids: CASSQELRGSTDTQYF. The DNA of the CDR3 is TGCGCCAGCAGCCAAGAACTCAGGGGGTCGACAGATACGCAGTATTTT.

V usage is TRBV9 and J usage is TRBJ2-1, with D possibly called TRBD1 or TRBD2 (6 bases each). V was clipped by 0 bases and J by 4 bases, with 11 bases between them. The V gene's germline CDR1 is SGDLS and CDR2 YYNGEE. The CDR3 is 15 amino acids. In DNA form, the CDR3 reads TGTGCCAGCAGCGTAGAGGGAGGACAGTACAATGAGCAGTTCTTC. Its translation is CASSVEGGQYNEQFF.

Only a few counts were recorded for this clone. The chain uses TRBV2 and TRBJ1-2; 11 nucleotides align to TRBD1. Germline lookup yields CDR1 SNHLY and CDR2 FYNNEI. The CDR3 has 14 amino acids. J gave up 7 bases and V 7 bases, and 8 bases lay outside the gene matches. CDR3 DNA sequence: TGTGCCAGCACCAGGGGACAGGGGGTCTCTGGCTACACCTTC. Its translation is CASTRGQGVSGYTF.

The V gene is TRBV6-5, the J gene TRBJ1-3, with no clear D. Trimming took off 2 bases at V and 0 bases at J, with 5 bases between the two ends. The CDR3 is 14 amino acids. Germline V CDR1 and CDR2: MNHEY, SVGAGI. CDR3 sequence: CASSYALSGNTIYF. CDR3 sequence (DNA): TGTGCCAGCAGTTACGCCCTCTCTGGAAACACCATATATTTT.

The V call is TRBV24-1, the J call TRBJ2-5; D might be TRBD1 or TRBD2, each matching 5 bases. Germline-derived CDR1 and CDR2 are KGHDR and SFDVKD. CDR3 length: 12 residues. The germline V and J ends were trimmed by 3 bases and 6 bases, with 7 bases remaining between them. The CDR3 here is CATSDGGQTQYF. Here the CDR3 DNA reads TGTGCCACCAGTGATGGGGGACAGACCCAGTACTTC.

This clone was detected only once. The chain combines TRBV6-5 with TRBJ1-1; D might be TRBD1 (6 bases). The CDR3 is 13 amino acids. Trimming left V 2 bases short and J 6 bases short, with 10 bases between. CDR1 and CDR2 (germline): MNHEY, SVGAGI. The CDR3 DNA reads TGTGCCAGCAGTTACCCACAGGGATCTGAAGCTTTCTTT. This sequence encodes CASSYPQGSEAFF.

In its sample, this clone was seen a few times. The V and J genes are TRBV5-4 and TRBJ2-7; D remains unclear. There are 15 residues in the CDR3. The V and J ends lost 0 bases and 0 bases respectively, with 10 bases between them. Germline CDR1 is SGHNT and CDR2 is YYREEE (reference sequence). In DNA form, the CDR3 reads TGTGCCAGCAGCTTGGCCCGCTCCAGCTCCTACGAGCAGTACTTC. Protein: CASSLARSSSYEQYF.

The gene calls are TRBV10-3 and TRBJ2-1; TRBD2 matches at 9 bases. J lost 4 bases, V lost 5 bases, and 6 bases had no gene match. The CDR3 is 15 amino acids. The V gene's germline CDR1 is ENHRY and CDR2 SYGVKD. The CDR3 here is CAISTASGKYNEQFF. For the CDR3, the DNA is TGTGCCATCAGTACTGCTAGCGGGAAGTACAATGAGCAGTTCTTC.

The CDR3 here is CAWSGLAGYYEQYF. In nucleotides, the CDR3 is TGTGCCTGGAGTGGGCTAGCGGGATACTACGAGCAGTACTTC. The chain has TRBV30 and TRBJ2-7, with TRBD2 matching over 9 bases. From germline, CDR1 is GTSNPN and CDR2 SVGIG (reference sequence). This CDR3 spans 14 amino acids. The trim removed 1 base at V and 3 bases at J, leaving 4 bases unmatched.

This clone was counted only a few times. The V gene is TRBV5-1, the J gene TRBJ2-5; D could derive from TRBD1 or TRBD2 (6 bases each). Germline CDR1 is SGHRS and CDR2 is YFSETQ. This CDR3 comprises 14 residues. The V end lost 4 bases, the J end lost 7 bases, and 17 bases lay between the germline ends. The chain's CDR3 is CASSADSPGGTQYF. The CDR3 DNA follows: TGCGCCAGCAGCGCGGACAGTCCCGGGGGGACCCAGTACTTC.

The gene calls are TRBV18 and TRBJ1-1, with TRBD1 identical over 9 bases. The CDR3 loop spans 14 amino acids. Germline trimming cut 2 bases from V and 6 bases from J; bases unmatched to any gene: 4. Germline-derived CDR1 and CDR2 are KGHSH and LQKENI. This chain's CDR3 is CASSPGTGTPEAFF. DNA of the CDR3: TGTGCCAGCTCACCAGGGACAGGGACCCCTGAAGCTTTCTTT.

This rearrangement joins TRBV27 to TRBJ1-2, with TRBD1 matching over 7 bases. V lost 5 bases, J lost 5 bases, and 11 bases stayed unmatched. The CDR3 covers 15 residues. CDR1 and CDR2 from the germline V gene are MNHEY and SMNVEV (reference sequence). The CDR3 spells CASSVSTGAEYGYTF. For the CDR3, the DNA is TGTGCCAGCAGTGTGTCTACAGGGGCGGAATATGGCTACACCTTC.

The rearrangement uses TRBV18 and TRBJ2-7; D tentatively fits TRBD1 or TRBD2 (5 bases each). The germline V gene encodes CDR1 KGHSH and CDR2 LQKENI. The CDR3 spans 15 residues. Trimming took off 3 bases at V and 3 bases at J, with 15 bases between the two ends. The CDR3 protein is CASSPGTAALYEQYF. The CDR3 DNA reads TGTGCCAGCTCACCCGGGACCGCGGCCCTCTACGAGCAGTACTTC.